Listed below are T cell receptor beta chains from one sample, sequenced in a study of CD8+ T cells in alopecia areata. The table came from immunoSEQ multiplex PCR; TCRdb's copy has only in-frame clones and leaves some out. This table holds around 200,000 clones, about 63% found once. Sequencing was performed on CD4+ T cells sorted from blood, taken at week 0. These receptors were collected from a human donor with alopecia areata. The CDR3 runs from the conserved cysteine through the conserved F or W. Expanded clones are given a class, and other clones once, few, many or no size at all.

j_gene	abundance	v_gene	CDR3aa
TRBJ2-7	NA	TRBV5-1	CASSQDRGPYEQYF
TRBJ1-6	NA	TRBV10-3	CAISESGNSPLHF
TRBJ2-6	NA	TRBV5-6	CASTTQGSGANVLTF
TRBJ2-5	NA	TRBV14	CASSRKWGTSGGPLQETQYF
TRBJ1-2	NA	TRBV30	CAWNGLQNGYTF
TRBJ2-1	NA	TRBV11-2	CASSLSGGPRQFF
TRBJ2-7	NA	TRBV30	CAWTRTTGYEQYF
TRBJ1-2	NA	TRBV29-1	CSTPDAAHGYTF
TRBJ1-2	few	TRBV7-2	CASSRRDRGSLYGYTF
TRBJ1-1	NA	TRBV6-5	CASSYSAAGGYPF
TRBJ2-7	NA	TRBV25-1	CASSVTRAGNEQYF
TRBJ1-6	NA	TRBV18	CASSPGNSPLHF
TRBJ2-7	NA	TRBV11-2	CASSLDPGAQYF
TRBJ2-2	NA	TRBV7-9	CASSLRTSGRQNTGELFF
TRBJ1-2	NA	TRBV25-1	CASSEWGTANYGYTF
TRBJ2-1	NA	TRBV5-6	CATGQVGYNEQFF
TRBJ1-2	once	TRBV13	CASSPTLGRERYGYTF
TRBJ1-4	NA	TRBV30	CAWSLGHTNEKLFF
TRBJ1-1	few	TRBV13	CASSFPQRNTEAFF
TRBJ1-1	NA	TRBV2	CASSDMTEAFF
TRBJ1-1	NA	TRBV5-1	CASTEMLNTEAFF
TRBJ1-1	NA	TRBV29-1	CSVGRRQGAEAFF
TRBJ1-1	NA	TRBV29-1	CSVEGARERTEAFF
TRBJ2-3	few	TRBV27	CASSYSGGPTDTQYF
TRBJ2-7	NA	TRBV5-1	CASSRWETGRYF
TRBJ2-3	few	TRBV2	CASTSASGWTGDTQYF
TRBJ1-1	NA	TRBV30	CAWSVGRDTEAFF
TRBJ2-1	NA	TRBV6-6	CASTNGFREQFF
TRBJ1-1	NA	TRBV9	CASSAQGLNTEAFF
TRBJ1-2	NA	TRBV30	CAWSGQGGYTF
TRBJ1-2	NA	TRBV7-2	CASSLDGRDHGYTF
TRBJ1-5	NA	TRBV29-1	CSVGTGDQPQHF
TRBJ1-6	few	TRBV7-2	CASSLGVPNSPLHF
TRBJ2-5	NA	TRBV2	CASSDGGTQYF
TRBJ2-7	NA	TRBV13	CASSGSQGSDEQYF
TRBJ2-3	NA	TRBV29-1	CSVRTPADTQYF
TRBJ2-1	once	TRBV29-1	CSVDVLVNEQFF
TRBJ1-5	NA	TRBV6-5	CASSGTVAQPQHF
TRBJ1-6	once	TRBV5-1	CASSSPGPKTALHF
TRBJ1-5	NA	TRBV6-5	CASSPSGPRQPQHF
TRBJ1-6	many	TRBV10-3	CAISGTANSPLHF
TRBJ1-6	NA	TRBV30	CAWAREGISPLHF
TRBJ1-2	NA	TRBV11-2	CASSAPFMGNYGYTF
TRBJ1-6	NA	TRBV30	CAWSSSSYNSPLHF
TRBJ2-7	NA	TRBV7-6	CASSSSLLGSAEQYF
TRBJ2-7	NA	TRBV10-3	CAISVGGGAYEQYF
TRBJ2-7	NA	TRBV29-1	CSVSNLYPYEQYF
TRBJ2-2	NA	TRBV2	CASTREWNTGELFF
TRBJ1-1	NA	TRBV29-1	CSVVIAALPSEAFF
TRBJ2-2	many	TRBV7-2	CASSLARRGTGELFF
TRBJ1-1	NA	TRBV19	CASSITGGAEAFF
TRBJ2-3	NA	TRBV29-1	CSVIGGDTQYF
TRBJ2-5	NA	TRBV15	CATSRGTSGRETQYF
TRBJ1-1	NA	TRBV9	CASSPGPGNTEAFF
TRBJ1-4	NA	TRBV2	CASRMDSEKLFF
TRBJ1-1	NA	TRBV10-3	CAISSRNTEAFF
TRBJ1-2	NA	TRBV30	CASRDTYGYTF